The 5 T cell receptor beta chains in this list originate from one sample, sequenced in a study of PD-1 blockade in classical Hodgkin lymphoma. This table comes from immunoSEQ multiplex PCR, and its TCRdb copy is limited to in-frame clones, with some not included. The table includes more than 15,000 clones, approximately 84% detected once. Time point reported: cycle 4 day 1 (C4D1), after more than five weeks of nivolumab. Brentuximab vedotin exposure varied among the patients, all of whom had relapsed after autologous stem cell transplantation. From thawed PBMCs, CD4+ T cells were purified using magnetic negative selection. The sequencing used CD4+ T cells from blood, collected before the fourth cycle of nivolumab. Receptor source: a human donor with classical Hodgkin lymphoma.

The chain links TRBV27 to TRBJ1-3, with TRBD1 matching 8 bases. Trimming removed 3 bases from V and 0 bases from J; junction bases left unmatched: 1. Germline V CDR1 and CDR2: MNHEY, SMNVEV (reference sequence). This CDR3 has 15 residues. CDR3 nucleotide sequence: TGTGCCAGCAGTTTCACAGGGGGCTCTGGAAACACCATATATTTT. It codes for CASSFTGGSGNTIYF.

The chain combines TRBV6-6 with TRBJ2-7; D gene uncertain. This CDR3 spans 14 amino acids. Trimming cost V 1 base and J 6 bases, with 13 bases left between them. CDR1 MNHNY and CDR2 SVGAGI come from the germline V gene (reference sequence). CDR3 sequence: CASSYYHTGGEQYF. The CDR3 DNA follows: TGTGCCAGCAGTTACTACCACACCGGTGGCGAGCAGTACTTC.

This clone was detected only a few times. The chain combines TRBV27 with TRBJ1-2, with 10 nucleotides matching TRBD1. The junction had 7 bases not matched to a gene; V was cut back by 4 bases and J by 5 bases. This CDR3 is 15 amino acids long. Per the germline V gene, CDR1 is MNHEY and CDR2 is SMNVEV (reference sequence). The CDR3 reads CASSSPGQGFYGYTF. The CDR3 region has the DNA TGTGCCAGCAGTTCCCCGGGACAGGGGTTTTATGGCTACACCTTC.

The genes are TRBV30 and TRBJ2-7, with D possibly being TRBD2 (6 bases). Trimming took off 0 bases at V and 4 bases at J, with 16 bases between the two ends. The CDR3 contains 15 residues. The germline V gene encodes CDR1 GTSNPN and CDR2 SVGIG (reference sequence). The DNA of the CDR3 is TGTGCCTGGAGTGTATGGAGTGGAGGGATTTACGAGCAGTACTTC. It is translated as CAWSVWSGGIYEQYF.

The rearrangement uses TRBV28 and TRBJ2-1, with 10 bases identical to TRBD2. J lost 1 base, V lost 5 bases, and 8 bases had no gene match. There are 17 residues in the CDR3. In germline, CDR1 is MDHEN, CDR2 SYDVKM. The CDR3 sequence: CASSTLGLAESYNEQFF. Here the CDR3 DNA reads TGTGCCAGCAGTACACTAGGACTAGCGGAATCCTACAATGAGCAGTTCTTC.